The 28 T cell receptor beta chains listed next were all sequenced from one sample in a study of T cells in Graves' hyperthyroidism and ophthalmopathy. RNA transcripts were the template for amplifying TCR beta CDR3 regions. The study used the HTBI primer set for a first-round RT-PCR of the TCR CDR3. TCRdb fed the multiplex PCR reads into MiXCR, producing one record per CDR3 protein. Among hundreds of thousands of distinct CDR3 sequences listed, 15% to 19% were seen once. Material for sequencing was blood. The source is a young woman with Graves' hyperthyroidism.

The CDR3 region is CASSFAGIFFNEQFF. DNA for the CDR3: TGTGCCAGCAGCTTCGCCGGGATATTCTTCAATGAGCAGTTCTTC. The chain has TRBV7-9 and TRBJ2-1, with a tentative D call TRBD2 (5 bases). Germline assignment: CDR1 SEHNR and CDR2 FQNEAQ (reference sequence). V was trimmed by 3 bases and J by 6 bases, leaving 15 bases between them. This CDR3 has 15 amino acids.

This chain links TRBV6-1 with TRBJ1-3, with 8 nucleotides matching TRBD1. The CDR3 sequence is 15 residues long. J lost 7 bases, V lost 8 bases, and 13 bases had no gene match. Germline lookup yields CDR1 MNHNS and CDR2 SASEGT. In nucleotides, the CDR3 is TGTGCCAGCGCGACTACGGGACAGGTCAGCAACACCATATATTTT. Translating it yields CASATTGQVSNTIYF.

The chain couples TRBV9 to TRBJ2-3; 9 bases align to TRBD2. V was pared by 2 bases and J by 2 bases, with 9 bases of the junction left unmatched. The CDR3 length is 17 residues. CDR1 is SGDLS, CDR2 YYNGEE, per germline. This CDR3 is CASSVGPLAGPTDTQYF. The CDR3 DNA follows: TGTGCCAGCAGCGTTGGTCCTCTAGCGGGGCCCACAGATACGCAGTATTTT. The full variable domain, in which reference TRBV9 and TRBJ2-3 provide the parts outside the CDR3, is DSGVTQTPKHLITATGQRVTLRCSPRSGDLSVYWYQQSLDQGLQFLIQYYNGEERAKGNILERFSAQQFPDLHSELNLSSLELGDSALYFCASSVGPLAGPTDTQYFGPGTRLTVL.

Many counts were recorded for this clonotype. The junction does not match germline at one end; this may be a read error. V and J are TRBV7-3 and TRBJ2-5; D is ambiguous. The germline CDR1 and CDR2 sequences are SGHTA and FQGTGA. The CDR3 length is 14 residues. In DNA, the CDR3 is TGCGCCAGCAGCTCTTTACGGCCCCAAGAGACCCAGTACTTC. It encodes CASSSLRPQETQYF.

CDR3 nucleotides: TGTGCCAGTAGTATAGGGAAATACAGGGGACAGCCCCAGCATTTT. This gives the protein CASSIGKYRGQPQHF. The chain joins TRBV19 to TRBJ1-5; 7 bases fit TRBD1. Germline assignment: CDR1 LNHDA and CDR2 SQIVND (reference sequence). Unmatched junction bases numbered 7, after V lost 1 base and J lost 7 bases. This CDR3 is 15 amino acids long.

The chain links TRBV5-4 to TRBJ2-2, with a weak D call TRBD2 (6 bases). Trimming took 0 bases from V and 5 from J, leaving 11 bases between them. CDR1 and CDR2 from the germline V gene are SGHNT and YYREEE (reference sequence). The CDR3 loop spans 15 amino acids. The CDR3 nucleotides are TGTGCCAGCAGCTTGGGCCCCGCGGGGACCGGGGAGCTGTTTTTT. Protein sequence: CASSLGPAGTGELFF.

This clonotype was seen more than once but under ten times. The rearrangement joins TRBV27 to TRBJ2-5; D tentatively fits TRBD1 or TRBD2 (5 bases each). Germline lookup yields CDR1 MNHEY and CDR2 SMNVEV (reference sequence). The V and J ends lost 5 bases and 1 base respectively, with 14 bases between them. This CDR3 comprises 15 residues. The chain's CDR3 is CASSLRRGSQETQYF. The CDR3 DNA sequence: TGTGCCAGCAGTCTCCGTCGGGGCAGCCAAGAGACCCAGTACTTC.

CDR3 in amino acids: CASSQDLAGEVGELFF. As DNA, the CDR3 is TGTGCCAGCAGCCAAGATCTGGCGGGGGAAGTCGGGGAGCTGTTTTTT. This chain links TRBV4-2 with TRBJ2-2; TRBD2 agrees at 7 bases. With 0 bases clipped from V and 7 bases from J, the junction kept 8 bases outside the gene matches. CDR3 length: 16 amino acids. From germline, CDR1 is LGHNA and CDR2 YNFKEQ.

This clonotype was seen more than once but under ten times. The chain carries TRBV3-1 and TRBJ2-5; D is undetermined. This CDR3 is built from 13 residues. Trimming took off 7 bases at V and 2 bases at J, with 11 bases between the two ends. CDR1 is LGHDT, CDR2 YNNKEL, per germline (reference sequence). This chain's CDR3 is CASNRLDQETQYF. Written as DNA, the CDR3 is TGTGCCAGCAACCGGTTGGATCAAGAGACCCAGTACTTC.

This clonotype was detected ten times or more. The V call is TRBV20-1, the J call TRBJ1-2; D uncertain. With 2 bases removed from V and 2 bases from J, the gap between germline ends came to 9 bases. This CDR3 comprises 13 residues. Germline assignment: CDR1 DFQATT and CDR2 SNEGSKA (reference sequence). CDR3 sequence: CSARHPSNYGYTF. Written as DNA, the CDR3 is TGCAGTGCTAGACATCCATCCAACTATGGCTACACCTTC.

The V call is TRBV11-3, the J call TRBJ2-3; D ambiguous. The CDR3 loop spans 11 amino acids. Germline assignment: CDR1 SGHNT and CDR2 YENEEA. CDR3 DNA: TGTGCTGTGGAGCTCCCCTATACGCAGTATTTT. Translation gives CAVELPYTQYF.

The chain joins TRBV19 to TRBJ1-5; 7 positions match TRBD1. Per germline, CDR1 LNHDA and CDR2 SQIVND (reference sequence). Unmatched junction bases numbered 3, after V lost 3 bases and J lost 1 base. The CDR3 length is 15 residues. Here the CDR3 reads CASSMGQRSNQPQHF. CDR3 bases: TGTGCCAGTAGTATGGGACAGAGGAGCAATCAGCCCCAGCATTTT.

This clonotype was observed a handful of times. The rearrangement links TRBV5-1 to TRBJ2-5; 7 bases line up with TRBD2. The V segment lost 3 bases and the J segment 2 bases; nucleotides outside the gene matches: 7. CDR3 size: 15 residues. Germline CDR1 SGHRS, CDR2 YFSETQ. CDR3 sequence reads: CASSWGDYPQETQYF. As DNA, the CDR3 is TGCGCCAGCAGCTGGGGGGACTACCCACAAGAGACCCAGTACTTC.

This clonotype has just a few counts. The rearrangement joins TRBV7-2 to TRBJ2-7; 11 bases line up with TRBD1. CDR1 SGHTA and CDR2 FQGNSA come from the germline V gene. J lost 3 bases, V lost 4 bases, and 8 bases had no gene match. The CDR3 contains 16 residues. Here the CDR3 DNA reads TGTGCCAGCAGCTCCAGTCCCGGGACAGGGGGCTACGAGCAGTACTTC. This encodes CASSSSPGTGGYEQYF.

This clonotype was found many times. The CDR3 DNA is TGTGCCAGCAGTCCTGTAGGGCACCCCTCCTACGAGCAGTACTTC. Translation gives CASSPVGHPSYEQYF. The V call is TRBV28, the J call TRBJ2-7; D is undetermined. Between the trimmed V and J ends, which lost 5 bases and 0 bases, there was a span of 14 bases. The CDR3 is 15 amino acids. CDR1 and CDR2 (germline): MDHEN, SYDVKM.

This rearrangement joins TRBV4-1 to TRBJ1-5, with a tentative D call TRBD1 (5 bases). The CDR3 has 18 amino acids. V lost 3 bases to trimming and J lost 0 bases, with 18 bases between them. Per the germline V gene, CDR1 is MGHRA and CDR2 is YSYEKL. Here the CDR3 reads CASSQGDGGIFSNQPQHF. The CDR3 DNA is TGCGCCAGCAGCCAGGGGGACGGTGGAATCTTTAGCAATCAGCCCCAGCATTTT.

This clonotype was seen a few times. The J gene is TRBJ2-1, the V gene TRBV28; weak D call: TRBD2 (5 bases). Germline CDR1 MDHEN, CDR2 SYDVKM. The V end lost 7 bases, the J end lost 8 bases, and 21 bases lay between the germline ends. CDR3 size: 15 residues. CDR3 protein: CASIPMMRVGDEQFF. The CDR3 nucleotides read TGTGCCAGCATCCCGATGATGAGGGTTGGCGATGAGCAGTTCTTC.

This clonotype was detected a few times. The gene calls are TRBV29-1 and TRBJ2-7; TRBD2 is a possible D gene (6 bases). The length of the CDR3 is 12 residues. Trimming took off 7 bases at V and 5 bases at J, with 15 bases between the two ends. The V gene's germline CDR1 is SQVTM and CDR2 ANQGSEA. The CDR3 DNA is TGCAGCGCCTCACCGGGAGCCAACGAGCAGTACTTC. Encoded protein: CSASPGANEQYF.

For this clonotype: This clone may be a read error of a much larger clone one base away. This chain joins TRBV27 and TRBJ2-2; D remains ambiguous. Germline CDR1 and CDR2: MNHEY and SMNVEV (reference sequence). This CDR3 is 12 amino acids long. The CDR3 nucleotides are TGTGTCAGCAGTTTTCCCACCGGGGAGCTGTTTTTT. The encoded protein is CVSSFPTGELFF.

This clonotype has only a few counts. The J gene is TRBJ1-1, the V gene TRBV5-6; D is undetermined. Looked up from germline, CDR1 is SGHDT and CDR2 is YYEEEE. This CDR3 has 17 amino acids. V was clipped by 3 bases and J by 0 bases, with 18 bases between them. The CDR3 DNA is TGTGCCAGCAGCTCTAATGTCAGGAGAAGGATGAACACTGAAGCTTTCTTT. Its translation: CASSSNVRRRMNTEAFF.

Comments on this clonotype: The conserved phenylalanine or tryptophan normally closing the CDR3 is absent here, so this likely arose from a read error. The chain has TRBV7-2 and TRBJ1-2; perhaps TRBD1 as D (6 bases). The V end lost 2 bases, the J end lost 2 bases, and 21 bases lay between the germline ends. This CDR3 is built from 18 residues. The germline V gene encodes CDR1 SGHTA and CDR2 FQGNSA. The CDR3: CASSLTRGTYDYNYGYTV. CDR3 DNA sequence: TGTGCCAGCAGCTTAACCCGCGGGACATACGACTACAACTATGGCTACACCGTC.

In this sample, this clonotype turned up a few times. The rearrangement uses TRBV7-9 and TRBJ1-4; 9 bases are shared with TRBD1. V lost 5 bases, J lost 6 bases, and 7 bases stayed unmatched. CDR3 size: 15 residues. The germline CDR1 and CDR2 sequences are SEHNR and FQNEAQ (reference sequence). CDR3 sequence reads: CASSEYRGQDEKLFF. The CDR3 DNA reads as TGTGCCAGCAGCGAGTACAGGGGGCAGGATGAAAAACTGTTTTTT.

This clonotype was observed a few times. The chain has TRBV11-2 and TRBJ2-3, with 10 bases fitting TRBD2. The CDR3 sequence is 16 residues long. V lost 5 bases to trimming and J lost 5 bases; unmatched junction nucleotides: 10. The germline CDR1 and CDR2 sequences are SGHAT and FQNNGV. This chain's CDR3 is CASSPRVLAGVDTQYF. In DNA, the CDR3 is TGTGCCAGCAGCCCAAGGGTCCTAGCGGGGGTAGATACGCAGTATTTT.

DNA of the CDR3: TGCAGTGCTAGGCGAGGCAGCGGAACTAGCACAGATACGCAGTATTTT. It codes for CSARRGSGTSTDTQYF. This chain joins TRBV20-1 and TRBJ2-3; D is possibly TRBD2 (5 bases). Germline V gene lookup returns CDR1 DFQATT and CDR2 SNEGSKA (reference sequence). CDR3 length equals 16 residues. Deletions cut 3 bases from V and 0 bases from J, with 16 bases between.

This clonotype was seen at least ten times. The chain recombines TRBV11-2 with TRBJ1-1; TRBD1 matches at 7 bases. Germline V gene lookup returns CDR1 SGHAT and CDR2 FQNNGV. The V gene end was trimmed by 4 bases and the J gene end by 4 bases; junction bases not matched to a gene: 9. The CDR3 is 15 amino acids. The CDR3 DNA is TGTGCCAGCAGCTCTCTCCGGGACAGAACCACTGAAGCTTTCTTT. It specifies CASSSLRDRTTEAFF.

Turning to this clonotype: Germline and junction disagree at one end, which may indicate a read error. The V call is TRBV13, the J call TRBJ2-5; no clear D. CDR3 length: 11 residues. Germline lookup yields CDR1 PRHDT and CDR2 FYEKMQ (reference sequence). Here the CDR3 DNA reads TGCGCCAGCAGCTTGGAGAAGACCCAGTACTTC. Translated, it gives CASSLEKTQYF. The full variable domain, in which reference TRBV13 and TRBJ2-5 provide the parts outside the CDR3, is AAGVIQSPRHLIKEKRETATLKCYPIPRHDTVYWYQQGPGQDPQFLISFYEKMQSDKGSIPDRFSAQQFSDYHSELNMSSLELGDSALYFCASSLEKTQYFGPGTRLLVL.

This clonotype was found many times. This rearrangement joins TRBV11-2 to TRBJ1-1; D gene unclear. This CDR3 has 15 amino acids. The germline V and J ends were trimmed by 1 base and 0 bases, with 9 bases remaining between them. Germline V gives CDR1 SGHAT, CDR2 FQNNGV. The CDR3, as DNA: TGTGCCAGCAGCTTAGTTAACAGAATGAACACTGAAGCTTTCTTT. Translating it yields CASSLVNRMNTEAFF.

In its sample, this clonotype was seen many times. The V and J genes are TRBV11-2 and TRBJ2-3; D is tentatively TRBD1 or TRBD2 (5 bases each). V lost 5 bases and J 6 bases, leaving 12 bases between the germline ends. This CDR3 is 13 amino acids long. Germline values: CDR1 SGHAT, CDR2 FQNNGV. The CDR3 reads CASSLVEGDTQYF. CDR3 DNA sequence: TGTGCCAGCAGCCTGGTTGAGGGGGATACGCAGTATTTT.